The 10 T cell receptor beta chains below all came from one sample that was sequenced in a study of blood T cell repertoires in COVID-19. Assay: immunoSEQ multiplex PCR; the TCRdb copy retains only in-frame clones and omits some. The sample has just over 300,000 clones; approximately 89% are singletons. The sequenced material came from peripheral blood. The source of these receptors is a woman in her twenties or thirties with COVID-19, enrolled during active disease.

The rearrangement uses TRBV6-6 and TRBJ1-6; D unclear. This CDR3 is 13 amino acids long. With 6 bases removed from V and 7 bases from J, the gap between germline ends came to 10 bases. The V gene's germline CDR1 is MNHNY and CDR2 SVGAGI (reference sequence). CDR3 sequence: CASSPGSNSPLHF. The CDR3, as DNA: TGTGCCAGCAGCCCGGGTTCGAATTCACCCCTCCACTTT.

The chain carries TRBV5-1 and TRBJ2-1; 11 bases line up with TRBD2. The trim removed 1 base at V and 5 bases at J, leaving 5 bases unmatched. Per the germline V gene, CDR1 is SGHRS and CDR2 is YFSETQ. CDR3 length: 16 residues. This CDR3 reads CASSLLLAGDNNEQFF. DNA of the CDR3: TGCGCCAGCAGCTTGTTACTAGCGGGGGACAACAATGAGCAGTTCTTC.

This clone was picked up a small number of times. For the CDR3, the DNA is TGTGCCAGCAGCCCACAAGGAGGGCTATCTAATGAAAAACTGTTTTTT. Amino acids: CASSPQGGLSNEKLFF. This chain joins TRBV4-2 and TRBJ1-4; D is ambiguous. The CDR3 is 16 residues long. Germline CDR1 is LGHNA and CDR2 is YNFKEQ. Trimming left V 4 bases short and J 3 bases short, with 15 bases between.

J is TRBJ1-1 and V is TRBV6-1; possible D gene TRBD1, 5 bases. Germline V CDR1 and CDR2: MNHNS, SASEGT. The CDR3 is 16 residues long. V was pared by 2 bases and J by 4 bases, with 17 bases between. Here the CDR3 DNA reads TGTGCCAGCAGTGAAAGGAACCCCGGGGGGGGCACTGAAGCTTTCTTT. It translates to CASSERNPGGGTEAFF.

The J gene is TRBJ2-1, the V gene TRBV3-1 (or the pseudogene TRBV3-2); D is perhaps TRBD2 (5 bases). V was trimmed by 4 bases and J by 6 bases, leaving 13 bases between them. In germline, CDR1 is LGHDT, CDR2 YNNKEL (reference sequence). This CDR3 contains 14 residues. The CDR3, as DNA: TGTGCCAGCAGCCCCACGCCTAGCACCAATGAGCAGTTCTTC. It encodes CASSPTPSTNEQFF.

V and J are TRBV6-5 and TRBJ1-1; TRBD1 is a possible D gene (5 bases). Germline CDR1 reads MNHEY; CDR2 reads SVGAGI. This CDR3 is 15 amino acids long. Between the trimmed V and J ends, which lost 8 bases and 3 bases, there was a span of 19 bases. The CDR3 is CASPTTTGIHTEAFF. DNA for the CDR3: TGTGCCAGCCCCACTACAACAGGTATCCACACTGAAGCTTTCTTT.

This sequence joins TRBV11-3 and TRBJ2-7, with D perhaps matching TRBD1 (6 bases). Germline assignment: CDR1 SGHNT and CDR2 YENEEA. Deletions cut 1 base from V and 6 bases from J, with 10 bases between. The CDR3 consists of 13 residues. This CDR3 is CASSLGRGSEQYF. In DNA form, the CDR3 reads TGTGCCAGCAGCTTAGGCAGGGGTAGCGAGCAGTACTTC.

The V and J genes are TRBV7-8 and TRBJ1-2; D gene ambiguous. CDR1 and CDR2 (germline): SGHVS, FQNEAQ. Trimming took off 5 bases at V and 8 bases at J, with 9 bases between the two ends. This CDR3 has 11 residues. The DNA of the CDR3 is TGTGCCAGCAGCCCGATCGGGGGCTACACCTTC. It encodes CASSPIGGYTF.

The chain is built from TRBV7-2 and TRBJ2-7; D is perhaps TRBD1 (6 bases). The CDR3 has 14 residues. V gave up 5 bases and J gave up 3 bases, with 14 bases separating them. Germline V gives CDR1 SGHTA, CDR2 FQGNSA. The CDR3 nucleotides are TGTGCCAGCAGCCCACAGGGTGGAGGCTACGAGCAGTACTTC. As protein: CASSPQGGGYEQYF.

V is TRBV5-4 and J is TRBJ1-2, with D maybe TRBD1 (6 bases). From germline, CDR1 is SGHNT and CDR2 YYREEE (reference sequence). This CDR3 has 13 amino acids. V gave up 3 bases and J gave up 5 bases, with 11 bases separating them. The CDR3 DNA is TGTGCCAGCAGCTGGGACACCCTATATGGCTACACCTTC. This encodes CASSWDTLYGYTF.